This TCR beta chain originates from a study of Ad26.COV2.S vaccination and SARS-CoV-2 variants. Note on this clone: Its antigen remains unknown.

Method: immunoSEQ multiplex PCR; TCRdb's copy keeps in-frame clones and lacks some. This sample has fewer than 600,000 clones, with about nine tenths found just once. Treatment noted: 15 to 20 received Ad26.COV2.S at low or high dose, single or two shots; 5 received placebo; per-sample allocation not given. Day 63 after the first vaccine or placebo injection was the time point for sampling. General study findings and limits: Breadth of non-spike TCRs did not differ between vaccinees and placebo recipients.

Specimen: peripheral blood, collected in a trial of Ad26.COV2.S vaccine versus placebo. The origin of this receptor is a person aged 18-65 years who received the Ad26.COV2.S COVID-19 vaccine or a placebo.

The CDR3 sequence is CASSLLAAGKNTEAFF. The DNA of the CDR3 is TGCGCCAGCAGCTTGTTAGCGGCAGGGAAGAACACTGAAGCTTTCTTT. The chain carries TRBV5-1 and TRBJ1-1, with TRBD1 as a possible D gene (5 bases). Germline CDR1 reads SGHRS; CDR2 reads YFSETQ. V was clipped by 1 base and J by 1 base, with 14 bases between them. CDR3 length: 16 amino acids.